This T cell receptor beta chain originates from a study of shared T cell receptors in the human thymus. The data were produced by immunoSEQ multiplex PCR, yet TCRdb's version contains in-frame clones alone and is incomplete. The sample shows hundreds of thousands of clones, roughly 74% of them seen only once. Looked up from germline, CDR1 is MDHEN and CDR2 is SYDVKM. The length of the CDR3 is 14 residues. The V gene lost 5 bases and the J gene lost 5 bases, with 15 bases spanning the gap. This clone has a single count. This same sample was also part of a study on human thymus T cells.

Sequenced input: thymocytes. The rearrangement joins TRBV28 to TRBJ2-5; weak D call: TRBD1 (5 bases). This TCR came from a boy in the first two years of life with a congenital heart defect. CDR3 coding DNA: TGTGCCAGCAGTGGACACGGGTGGCGTGAGACCCAGTACTTC. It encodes CASSGHGWRETQYF.